This TCR beta chain was captured in a study of blood T cell repertoires in COVID-19. Study-wide context: Donors in the United States, Italy and Spain gave samples during acute or convalescent COVID-19. T cells, B-cell-depleted T cells, or PBMCs provided the cDNA or gDNA that served as material.

The CDR3 spans 14 residues. Germline V gene lookup returns CDR1 MNHEY and CDR2 SVGAGI. V lost 1 base to trimming and J lost 6 bases; unmatched junction nucleotides: 4. As processed by the authors: By means of reference gene primer amplification, nucleated cell counts were estimated. TCRdb's table, derived via immunoSEQ multiplex PCR, lists solely in-frame clones and lacks some. The V and J calls and the clone size are those of that table, but D and trimming were determined from the DNA. Of some 100,000 clones in the sample, approximately 90% were seen once. The gene calls are TRBV6-5 and TRBJ2-7; 9 nucleotides match TRBD1. The sample comprised peripheral blood. The clonotype was recovered from a man in his fifties or sixties with acute or convalescent COVID-19. The CDR3 sequence: CASSYFGQGREQYF. Here the CDR3 DNA reads TGTGCCAGCAGTTACTTTGGACAGGGGCGCGAGCAGTACTTC.